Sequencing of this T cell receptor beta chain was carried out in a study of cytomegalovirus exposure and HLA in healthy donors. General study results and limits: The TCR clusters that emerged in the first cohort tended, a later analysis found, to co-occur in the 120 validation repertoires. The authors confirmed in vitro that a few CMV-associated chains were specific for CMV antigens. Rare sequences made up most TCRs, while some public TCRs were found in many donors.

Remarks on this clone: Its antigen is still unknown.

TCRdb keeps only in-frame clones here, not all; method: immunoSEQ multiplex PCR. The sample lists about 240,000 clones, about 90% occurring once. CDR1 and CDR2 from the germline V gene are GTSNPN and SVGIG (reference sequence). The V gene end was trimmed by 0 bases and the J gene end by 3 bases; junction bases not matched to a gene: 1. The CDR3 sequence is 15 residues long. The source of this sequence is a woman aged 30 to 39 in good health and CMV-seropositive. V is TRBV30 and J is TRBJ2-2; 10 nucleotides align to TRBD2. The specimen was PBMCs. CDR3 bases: TGTGCCTGGAGTGTCCTAGCGGGGGACACCGGGGAGCTGTTTTTT. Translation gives CAWSVLAGDTGELFF.